The present TCR beta chain was sequenced within a study of blood T cell repertoires in COVID-19. Turning to the study itself: From T cells, B-cell-depleted T cells, or PBMCs came the material, which was cDNA or gDNA.

The CDR3 length is 16 residues. Germline CDR1 and CDR2: SGHTA and FQGNSA. V dropped 5 bases and J dropped 1 base, with 17 bases sitting between them. In the original workflow: How many nucleated cells were present was estimated from reference gene primer amplification. Clones were sequenced by immunoSEQ multiplex PCR, and TCRdb holds only the in-frame ones, with some missing. V and J calls and clone size are given by that table; D and trimming were obtained from the DNA. The data hold approximately 330,000 clones, with approximately 88% observed a single time. Followed over time, Seattle patients had been enrolled while infection was active.

The chain recombines TRBV7-2 with TRBJ1-2; a possible D gene is TRBD1 (6 bases). This clonotype was sampled from a young man with COVID-19, enrolled during active disease. Sequenced sample: peripheral blood. The CDR3, as DNA: TGTGCCAGCAGCGACCGTACAGGGACCCATAACTATGGCTACACCTTC. Its translation: CASSDRTGTHNYGYTF. The variable domain in full, with the rest retrieved from reference TRBV7-2 and TRBJ1-2, is GAGVSQSPSNKVTEKGKDVELRCDPISGHTALYWYRQSLGQGLEFLIYFQGNSAPDKSGLPSDRFSAERTGGSVSTLTIQRTQQEDSAVYLCASSDRTGTHNYGYTFGSGTRLTVV.